These 24 T cell receptor beta chains originate from one sample sequenced in a study of identical twins. TCRdb called the 5' RACE reads again in MiXCR, with one record for every CDR3 protein. The sample has under 900,000 distinct CDR3 sequences, roughly an eighth seen once; the top ten hold about 1.5%. The data also belong to a second study, concerning yellow fever vaccine responses in identical twins.

The sequenced sample consisted of PBMCs. Receptors were obtained from a young woman in good health.

The chain recombines TRBV21-1 with TRBJ2-2; the table's D call TRBD2 went unverified against the DNA. TRBV21-1 is flagged as a pseudogene. The CDR3 spans 18 residues. CDR3 protein: CASSKLPRPRWNTGELFF. CDR3 sequence (DNA): TGTGCCAGCAGCAAACTTCCCCGGCCCCGCTGGAACACCGGGGAGCTGTTTTTT.

In this sample, this clonotype turned up many times. The V call is TRBV5-1, the J call TRBJ1-1; D unresolved. V was shortened by 0 bases and J by 8 bases, with 11 bases between the two germline ends. The CDR3 covers 13 residues. The germline CDR1 and CDR2 sequences are SGHRS and YFSETQ. CDR3 nucleotides: TGCGCCAGCAGCTTGGGGGGAAAAGAGGAAGCTTTCTTT. This codes for CASSLGGKEEAFF.

This clonotype turned up a few times. The genes are TRBV18 and TRBJ1-1; tentatively, D is TRBD1 (6 bases). The CDR3 contains 17 residues. The V gene lost 1 base and the J gene lost 0 bases, with 15 bases spanning the gap. Looked up from germline, CDR1 is KGHSH and CDR2 is LQKENI. The CDR3 DNA reads TGTGCCAGCTCACCACGCCAGGGGCGCGGCCTGAACACTGAAGCTTTCTTT. Translating gives CASSPRQGRGLNTEAFF.

The rearrangement joins TRBV12-5 to TRBJ2-2, with TRBD1 as a possible D gene (6 bases). CDR3 size: 17 residues. Germline lookup yields CDR1 LGHNT and CDR2 FRNRAP. V shed 3 bases and J shed 1 base, with 15 bases lying between them. The chain's CDR3 is CASGFQSGTLNTGELFF. CDR3 DNA: TGTGCTAGTGGTTTTCAATCCGGGACATTGAACACCGGGGAGCTGTTTTTT.

The V gene is TRBV7-9, the J gene TRBJ2-3, with TRBD1 matching 10 bases. CDR1 is SEHNR, CDR2 FQNEAQ, per germline (reference sequence). V was pared by 5 bases and J by 1 base, with 9 bases of the junction left unmatched. The CDR3 sequence is 17 residues long. The CDR3 DNA follows: TGTGCCAGCAGCCCAGACAGGGGGCAGGAGGGCACAGATACGCAGTATTTT. Residues: CASSPDRGQEGTDTQYF.

The V call is TRBV5-1, the J call TRBJ2-5, with 9 bases identical to TRBD2. V shed 0 bases and J 1 base; nucleotides not matched to a gene: 7. The germline gives CDR1 SGHRS, CDR2 YFSETQ. The CDR3 contains 17 residues. CDR3 region: CASSLVGLAPLQETQYF. As DNA, the CDR3 is TGCGCCAGCAGCTTGGTGGGACTAGCACCTCTCCAAGAGACCCAGTACTTC.

The CDR3 region is CASSPDRGINTEAFF. In DNA form, the CDR3 reads TGTGCCAGCAGCCCGGACAGGGGGATTAACACTGAAGCTTTCTTT. The rearrangement uses TRBV7-8 and TRBJ1-1, with 10 bases aligning to TRBD1. The germline V gene has CDR1 SGHVS and CDR2 FQNEAQ. The trim removed 5 bases at V and 2 bases at J, leaving 5 bases unmatched. The CDR3 length is 15 residues.

This chain connects TRBV10-3 to TRBJ2-2; 8 bases match TRBD2. CDR1 ENHRY and CDR2 SYGVKD come from the germline V gene. This CDR3 spans 13 amino acids. V was clipped by 10 bases and J by 3 bases; unmatched bases: 4. CDR3 nucleotides: TGTGCCACCTTGCGGGGGGACACCGGGGAGCTGTTTTTT. This encodes CATLRGDTGELFF.

This clonotype has at least ten counts. The rearrangement joins TRBV3-1 to TRBJ2-1; 9 positions agree with TRBD2. The CDR3 spans 15 residues. Germline V gene data show CDR1 as LGHDT and CDR2 as YNNKEL (reference sequence). V dropped 4 bases and J dropped 7; count of bases not matched to a gene: 8. CDR3 protein: CASSRLAGEANEQFF. As DNA, the CDR3 is TGTGCCAGCAGCCGATTAGCGGGAGAGGCGAATGAGCAGTTCTTC.

As regards this clonotype: A junction end diverges from the germline sequence, so it may reflect a read error. The rearrangement uses TRBV7-9 and TRBJ2-1, with D possibly matching TRBD2 (5 bases). The CDR3 runs to 14 residues. Germline V CDR1 and CDR2: SEHNR, FQNEAQ (reference sequence). Here the CDR3 reads CASSSPGFGNEQIF. The CDR3 DNA reads TGTGCCAGCAGCTCCCCGGGGTTTGGCAATGAGCAGATCTTC.

The chain carries TRBV19 and TRBJ2-5; D not resolved. The V gene lost 0 bases and the J gene lost 2 bases, with 16 bases spanning the gap. The CDR3 loop spans 17 amino acids. Germline V gives CDR1 LNHDA, CDR2 SQIVND (reference sequence). CDR3 bases: TGTGCCAGTAGTATAGATGTCCCTCCGGGCCCGCAAGAGACCCAGTACTTC. It specifies CASSIDVPPGPQETQYF.

This clonotype was counted only a few times. The rearrangement uses TRBV5-1 and TRBJ1-5; no clear D. This CDR3 spans 12 amino acids. The V and J ends lost 8 bases and 5 bases respectively, with 11 bases between them. The germline CDR1 and CDR2 sequences are SGHRS and YFSETQ. The CDR3 DNA follows: TGCGCCAGACTCGGCAGCCATCAGCCCCAGCATTTT. This translates into CARLGSHQPQHF.

The chain carries TRBV7-8 and TRBJ2-5; 10 bases align to TRBD2. The V gene's germline CDR1 is SGHVS and CDR2 FQNEAQ. The CDR3 is 15 residues long. J gave up 2 bases and V 3 bases, and 3 bases lay outside the gene matches. CDR3 sequence: CASSFQAGGQETQYF. In nucleotides, the CDR3 is TGTGCCAGCAGCTTTCAAGCGGGGGGGCAAGAGACCCAGTACTTC.

The chain uses TRBV12-3 or TRBV12-4 and TRBJ1-4, with D tentatively TRBD1 (6 bases). This CDR3 is built from 14 residues. V was pared by 5 bases and J by 7 bases, with 14 bases between. The CDR3 sequence: CASSLNRASEKLFF. CDR3 nucleotides: TGTGCCAGCAGTCTAAACAGGGCGAGTGAAAAACTGTTTTTT.

This clonotype was counted many times. This chain uses TRBV15 with TRBJ2-3; D gene unclear. The V end was cut by 0 bases, the J end by 6 bases, with 10 bases between. This CDR3 is 14 amino acids long. Germline CDR1 is LNHNV and CDR2 is YYDKDF (reference sequence). CDR3 sequence (DNA): TGTGCCACCAGCAGAGAGACCGTGGAGGATACGCAGTATTTT. Translating it yields CATSRETVEDTQYF.

The gene calls are TRBV5-1 and TRBJ2-5; D is perhaps TRBD1 or TRBD2 (5 bases each). Germline CDR1 reads SGHRS; CDR2 reads YFSETQ. The V and J ends lost 5 bases and 1 base respectively, with 24 bases between them. This CDR3 is 18 amino acids long. CDR3 residues: CASRIDPYGAIIQETQYF. The CDR3 coding sequence is TGCGCCAGCAGAATCGACCCCTACGGGGCGATAATCCAAGAGACCCAGTACTTC.

CDR3 sequence (DNA): TGTGCCAGCAGCTCAAGGACAGGGTGGTACACTGAAGCTTTCTTT. This gives the protein CASSSRTGWYTEAFF. The chain joins TRBV5-6 to TRBJ1-1; 8 bases match TRBD1. Germline assignment: CDR1 SGHDT and CDR2 YYEEEE. The CDR3 contains 15 residues. J gave up 3 bases and V 3 bases, and 7 bases lay outside the gene matches.

This rearrangement joins TRBV5-6 to TRBJ2-3; 10 nucleotides agree with TRBD2. The length of the CDR3 is 15 residues. V trimming: 4 bases; J trimming: 2 bases; junction bases outside the gene matches: 4. Germline V CDR1 and CDR2: SGHDT, YYEEEE. The CDR3 nucleotides are TGTGCCAGCAGCCGAGCGGGGGGGCCCACAGATACGCAGTATTTT. Amino acids: CASSRAGGPTDTQYF.

The table lists this clonotype with a few counts. The J gene is TRBJ1-2, the V gene TRBV25-1; the match to TRBD1 covers 10 bases. CDR1 is MGHDK, CDR2 SYGVNS, per germline. This CDR3 is 14 amino acids long. Trimming removed 6 bases from V and 11 bases from J; junction bases left unmatched: 12. CDR3 nucleotides: TGTGCCAGCAGCCCCGACAGGGGGCTATCTCCTTACACCTTC. Its protein is CASSPDRGLSPYTF.

This sequence joins TRBV12-3 or TRBV12-4 and TRBJ1-1; the D gene is possibly TRBD1 (5 bases). The CDR3 spans 14 residues. V was pared by 2 bases and J by 6 bases, with 13 bases between. The CDR3 loop is CASSLIPRDSEAFF. The CDR3 nucleotides read TGTGCCAGCAGTTTAATCCCCCGGGACTCTGAAGCTTTCTTT.

The chain is built from TRBV28 and TRBJ2-7; no clear D gene. This CDR3 has 13 amino acids. Germline V lookup: CDR1 MDHEN, CDR2 SYDVKM. V was clipped by 8 bases and J by 2 bases, with 13 bases between them. The CDR3 loop reads CASRHSGTYEQYF. In DNA form, the CDR3 reads TGTGCCAGCCGACACTCCGGTACCTACGAGCAGTACTTC.

This clonotype was counted many times. The chain uses TRBV20-1 and TRBJ1-1, with a possible D match to TRBD1 (6 bases). Germline CDR1 reads DFQATT; CDR2 reads SNEGSKA (reference sequence). This CDR3 region has 13 residues. The V end lost 6 bases, the J end lost 4 bases, and 15 bases lay between the germline ends. CDR3 sequence: CSAPRQEGTEAFF. As DNA, the CDR3 is TGCAGTGCCCCCAGACAGGAGGGCACTGAAGCTTTCTTT.

The rearrangement uses TRBV5-5 and TRBJ2-1, with 7 bases that match TRBD1. The CDR3 has 16 residues. J was trimmed by 3 bases and V by 0 bases; bases with no gene match: 6. CDR1 and CDR2 (germline): SGHKS, YYEKEE (reference sequence). The CDR3 loop reads CASSLEAGGNYNEQFF. CDR3 DNA: TGTGCCAGCAGCTTGGAGGCAGGGGGAAACTACAATGAGCAGTTCTTC.

This clonotype was seen a few times. This chain uses TRBV7-9 with TRBJ2-1, with a weak D call TRBD2 (7 bases). The CDR3 consists of 17 residues. V lost 5 bases to trimming and J lost 7 bases, with 24 bases between them. Looked up from germline, CDR1 is SEHNR and CDR2 is FQNEAQ (reference sequence). DNA of the CDR3: TGTGCCAGCAGCCAGACCGCTCGGGGGGAGGGGGTGAATGAGCAGTTCTTC. Amino acids: CASSQTARGEGVNEQFF.